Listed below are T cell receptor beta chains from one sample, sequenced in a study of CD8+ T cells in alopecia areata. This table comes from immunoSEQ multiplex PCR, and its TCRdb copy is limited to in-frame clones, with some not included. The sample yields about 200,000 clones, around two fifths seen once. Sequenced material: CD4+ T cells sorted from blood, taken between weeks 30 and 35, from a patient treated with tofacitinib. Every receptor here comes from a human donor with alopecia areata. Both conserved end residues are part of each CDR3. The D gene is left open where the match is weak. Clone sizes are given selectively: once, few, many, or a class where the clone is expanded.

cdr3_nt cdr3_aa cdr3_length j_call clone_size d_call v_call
TGTGCCAGTGAAACCACAGGGACTAACTATGGCTACACCTTC CASETTGTNYGYTF 14 TRBJ1-2 NA NA TRBV28
TGCGCCAGCAGCCAAGATATCGGGGAGCTGTTTTTT CASSQDIGELFF 12 TRBJ2-2 few NA TRBV4-1
TGTGCCAGCAGCGTAGGACAGAGCTCCTATAATTCACCCCTCCACTTT CASSVGQSSYNSPLHF 16 TRBJ1-6 NA NA TRBV9
TGTGCCAGCAGCCAACAGGGGGACCATGGCTACACCTTC CASSQQGDHGYTF 13 TRBJ1-2 NA TRBD1 TRBV2
TGTGCCAGCAGTTACGCGGGGTCAGGGGATGGCTACACCTTC CASSYAGSGDGYTF 14 TRBJ1-2 few NA TRBV6-6
TGTGCCTGGAGTATATACAGGGACTCACCCCTCCACTTT CAWSIYRDSPLHF 13 TRBJ1-6 NA NA TRBV30
TGTGCCAGCATGGGCAATCAGCCCCAGCATTTT CASMGNQPQHF 11 TRBJ1-5 once NA TRBV25-1
TGTGCCAGCAGCTTCTCCGGACAGGCTCCTGGCTACACCTTC CASSFSGQAPGYTF 14 TRBJ1-2 few TRBD1 TRBV7-2
TGCAGCGTTACCGACAGCGAAGCTTTCTTT CSVTDSEAFF 10 TRBJ1-1 NA NA TRBV29-1
TGTGCCATCGGACCTAGCACAGATACGCAGTATTTT CAIGPSTDTQYF 12 TRBJ2-3 few NA TRBV10-3
TGTGCCAGCAGCTTAAGCCTATCTAGCTCTGGAAACACCATATATTTT CASSLSLSSSGNTIYF 16 TRBJ1-3 many NA TRBV7-9
TGTGCCAGCAGCCCGTGGGGGCCCACCGACAAAAACATTCAGTACTTC CASSPWGPTDKNIQYF 16 TRBJ2-4 NA NA TRBV5-4
TGTGCCAGCAGCCCCCTTCTGGGACATGCCACAGATACGCAGTATTTT CASSPLLGHATDTQYF 16 TRBJ2-3 NA NA TRBV9
TGTGCCAGCAGCGCCGACAGGCACTATGGCTACACCTTC CASSADRHYGYTF 13 TRBJ1-2 NA NA TRBV9
TGTGCAAGTCGCCTCCCCGGACTAGCGGGAGGGGGTTTT CASRLPGLAGGGF 13 TRBJ2-3 NA NA TRBV12-2
TGTGCCAGCAGTAACCGGGGGGGCGGGACAGATACGCAGTATTTT CASSNRGGGTDTQYF 15 TRBJ2-3 NA TRBD2 TRBV6-5
TGTGCCACCAGCAACTACGGTGAGGGCACCGGGGAGCTGTTTTTT CATSNYGEGTGELFF 15 TRBJ2-2 NA NA TRBV15
TGTGCCAGCAGACAGGGGCTCAGCTCCTACGAGCAGTACTTC CASRQGLSSYEQYF 14 TRBJ2-7 few TRBD1 TRBV6-5
TGTGCCTCCGACTCGTTCAACACCGGGGAGCTGTTTTTT CASDSFNTGELFF 13 TRBJ2-2 NA NA TRBV30
TGTGCCAGCACTAAGGGTGACGAGCAGTACTTC CASTKGDEQYF 11 TRBJ2-7 NA NA TRBV6-5
TGTGCCAGCAGCAGCCAGGGGGCTGGGGCCAACGTCCTGACTTTC CASSSQGAGANVLTF 15 TRBJ2-6 few TRBD1 TRBV7-3
TGCGCCAGCAGCCAAGTTAGGGATAACTACGAGCAGTACTTC CASSQVRDNYEQYF 14 TRBJ2-7 NA NA TRBV4-1
TGTGCCAGCAGCTTTTTACAGGGTGCCTACGAGCAGTACTTC CASSFLQGAYEQYF 14 TRBJ2-7 few NA TRBV7-8
TGCGCCAGCAGCCCAGACGAGAATCAGCCCCAGCATTTT CASSPDENQPQHF 13 TRBJ1-5 few NA TRBV5-1
TGCAGCGTCAACAGGGAAGATACGCAGTATTTT CSVNREDTQYF 11 TRBJ2-3 few NA TRBV29-1
TGCGCCAGCGTTACAACAGGGGGTGCGGATACGCAGTATTTT CASVTTGGADTQYF 14 TRBJ2-3 NA TRBD1 TRBV5-1
TGCGCCAGCAGTCACAACTCCCCAGGAGGGACAGGTACCCACGAGCAGTACTTC CASSHNSPGGTGTHEQYF 18 TRBJ2-7 NA TRBD1 TRBV23-1
TGTGCCAGCAGCCCTGGTGGTGGGGCCTTGAACACTGAAGCTTTCTTT CASSPGGGALNTEAFF 16 TRBJ1-1 once NA TRBV9
TGTGCCAGCAGCTTGTCTAGGATTAGGTTTTACAATGAGCAGTTCTTC CASSLSRIRFYNEQFF 16 TRBJ2-1 few NA TRBV5-4
TGTGCCTGGAGAGGGCCGCCTATCGAAAAACTGTTTTTT CAWRGPPIEKLFF 13 TRBJ1-4 few NA TRBV30
TGTGCCAGCAGTTACTCGGGTCAGGGACAGCCCCAGCATTTT CASSYSGQGQPQHF 14 TRBJ1-5 NA NA TRBV6-5
TGCGCCAGCAGCCTGACCGGGACAGGGGAAAAACTGTTTTTT CASSLTGTGEKLFF 14 TRBJ1-4 NA TRBD1 TRBV4-1
TGCAGTGCGACGGGACACAATGAGCAGTTCTTC CSATGHNEQFF 11 TRBJ2-1 NA NA TRBV20-1
TGTGCCTCAGGACAGGGCAATCATGGCTACACCTTC CASGQGNHGYTF 12 TRBJ1-2 once TRBD1 TRBV30
TGCGCCAGCAGCCGGAGGGATACGCAGTATTTT CASSRRDTQYF 11 TRBJ2-3 NA NA TRBV4-1
TGTGCCAGCGGGGCGGGAGGGCGATACGAGCAGTACTTC CASGAGGRYEQYF 13 TRBJ2-7 NA TRBD2 TRBV9
TGTGCCAGCAGGGCTGGGGGCAAAAACATTCAGTACTTC CASRAGGKNIQYF 13 TRBJ2-4 few NA TRBV2